This passage covers 22 T cell receptor beta chains from one sample sequenced in a study of tumor-infiltrating lymphocytes in primary liver carcinoma. Synthesis of TCR beta cDNA was carried out from around 500 ng total RNA with a constant-region primer. Generation of the TCR beta libraries relied on three nested multiplex PCR rounds using slightly modified ARM-PCR. Use of TRBV1-TRBV30 forward primers with a C-beta reverse primer characterized the first two PCR rounds, which lasted about 10 cycles each. TCRdb processed the multiplex PCR reads anew with MiXCR; each CDR3 protein has one entry. The sample lists 320,000 or so distinct CDR3 sequences, 65% occurring once. Blood RNA originated from unsorted whole blood, with germline DNA additionally extracted. Sequences were obtained from peripheral blood. The origin of the receptors is a man aged 35-49 years with primary liver carcinoma and hepatitis B virus infection.

This chain links TRBV11-2 with TRBJ2-1, with D perhaps given as TRBD1 or TRBD2 (5 bases each). Germline V CDR1 and CDR2: SGHAT, FQNNGV. The CDR3 is 14 amino acids. V lost 6 bases and J lost 6, with 15 bases in between. CDR3 loop: CASRPGAASNEQFF. CDR3 DNA: TGTGCCAGCAGACCCGGGGCAGCCTCCAATGAGCAGTTCTTC.

About this clonotype itself: This may come from a read error, since a much larger clone is one base off. The J gene is TRBJ2-5, the V gene TRBV6-1; 7 bases line up with TRBD2. V shed 11 bases, J shed 0 bases, and the junction held 9 bases outside the gene matches. Germline V gives CDR1 MNHNS, CDR2 SASEGT. The CDR3 consists of 14 residues. CDR3 amino acids: CAGVGLPYQETQYF. The CDR3 bases are TGTGCCGGCGTGGGACTACCGTACCAAGAGACCCAGTACTTC.

As regards this clonotype: Because the CDR3 is missing its conserved closing phenylalanine or tryptophan, this is likely a read error. The chain employs TRBV29-1 and TRBJ2-5; 12 bases line up with TRBD2. Germline CDR1 reads SQVTM; CDR2 reads ANQGSEA. The CDR3 loop spans 14 amino acids. CDR3 residues: CRVEGLAGGQTQYL. Written as DNA, the CDR3 is TGCAGAGTCGAGGGGCTAGCGGGGGGGCAGACCCAGTACTTA.

A few counts support this clonotype. This chain uses TRBV30 with TRBJ2-7, with D perhaps matching TRBD1 (5 bases). The CDR3 is 12 residues long. CDR1 and CDR2 from the germline V gene are GTSNPN and SVGIG (reference sequence). V lost 5 bases, J lost 3 bases, and 11 bases lay in between. CDR3 coding DNA: TGTGCCTGGGCACCAGGGAACTACGAGCAGTACTTC. This translates into CAWAPGNYEQYF.

The chain uses TRBV29-1 and TRBJ2-2; D call uncertain. V shed 3 bases and J shed 6 bases, with 14 bases lying between them. The CDR3 extends over 14 amino acids. Germline CDR1 reads SQVTM; CDR2 reads ANQGSEA. In DNA, the CDR3 is TGCAGCGTTGACGTCTCAGTACAGTCCGGGGAGCTGTTTTTT. Encoded protein: CSVDVSVQSGELFF.

The genes are TRBV7-3 and TRBJ2-1; 9 bases are shared with TRBD2. The germline V gene encodes CDR1 SGHTA and CDR2 FQGTGA. This CDR3 has 13 residues. Trimming cost V 3 bases and J 10 bases; bases outside gene matches: 4. This CDR3 reads CASSLYSGGEQFF. The CDR3 DNA follows: TGTGCCAGCAGCTTGTATAGCGGGGGAGAGCAGTTCTTC.

Regarding this clonotype: This CDR3 fails to terminate in the conserved phenylalanine or tryptophan, so it likely reflects a read error. The chain couples TRBV5-1 to TRBJ2-1; 8 nucleotides line up with TRBD2. The CDR3 is 16 amino acids. V dropped 3 bases and J dropped 4; count of bases not matched to a gene: 9. Germline CDR1 and CDR2: SGHRS and YFSETQ. CDR3 region: CASSSSPVAGYNEQFV. CDR3 nucleotide sequence: TGCGCCAGCAGCTCCTCCCCGGTAGCGGGATACAATGAGCAGTTCGTC.

On this clonotype itself: Possible read error: a much larger clone is one base away. The genes are TRBV4-3 and TRBJ1-2; no firm D call. Germline CDR1 and CDR2: LGHNA and YSLEER. This CDR3 has 14 amino acids. Here the CDR3 reads CANSQEAQNYGYTF. DNA for the CDR3: TGCGCCAACAGCCAAGAGGCACAGAACTATGGCTACACCTTC.

As for this clonotype: At one end the junction does not follow the germline gene, possibly because of a read error. This chain links TRBV11-2 with TRBJ2-7; D is possibly TRBD1 (6 bases). There are 13 residues in the CDR3. CDR1 is SGHAT and CDR2 is FQNNGV in the germline V gene. The CDR3 reads CAISSSGTSEQYF. The CDR3 DNA follows: TGTGCCATCAGCTCGTCAGGGACAAGCGAGCAGTACTTC.

Comment on this clonotype: A much bigger clone sits one base away, suggesting this may be a read error. CDR3 bases: TGTGCCAGCAACCACCGGGACTACGAGCAGTACTTC. Translation: CASNHRDYEQYF. V gene TRBV6-2 or TRBV6-3 combines with J gene TRBJ2-7; D is perhaps TRBD2 (5 bases). The CDR3 runs 12 residues. The V gene lost 7 bases and the J gene lost 3 bases, with 10 bases spanning the gap. CDR1 MNHEY and CDR2 SVGEGT come from the germline V gene.

Note on this clonotype: This sequence may be a read error, since a much larger clone differs from it by one base. V and J are TRBV6-5 and TRBJ2-7; D is unclear. The CDR3 is 14 amino acids. The V gene's germline CDR1 is MNHEY and CDR2 SVGAGI. Trimming shortened V by 2 bases and J by 0 bases, and 8 bases separated the two germline ends. The CDR3 sequence is CASSYGSSSYEQYF. CDR3 DNA: TGTGCCAGCAGTTACGGGTCCAGCTCCTACGAGCAGTACTTC.

This clonotype turned up a few times. The junction differs from germline at one of its ends, possibly a read error. The chain combines TRBV5-6 with TRBJ1-1, with 9 bases identical to TRBD1. Germline CDR1 and CDR2: SGHDT and YYEEEE. This CDR3 comprises 14 residues. CDR3 in DNA: TGTGCCAGCAGCTTATACAGGGGGCCCACTGGAGCTTTCTTT. It codes for CASSLYRGPTGAFF.

Many counts were recorded for this clonotype. The chain couples TRBV29-1 to TRBJ2-5; 10 positions match TRBD1. J lost 5 bases, V lost 7 bases, and 4 bases had no gene match. CDR3 length equals 12 residues. CDR1 and CDR2 from the germline V gene are SQVTM and ANQGSEA. CDR3 protein: CSADRGPETQYF. CDR3 sequence (DNA): TGCAGCGCTGACAGGGGGCCGGAGACCCAGTACTTC.

Regarding this clonotype: A junction boundary mismatches the germline segment, possibly from a read error. In DNA form, the CDR3 reads TGTGCCAGCTCACCTCCGGGACTAGCGGGAGTGTTC. Translating it yields CASSPPGLAGVF. This chain joins TRBV18 and TRBJ2-1, with 14 positions matching TRBD2. CDR1 KGHSH and CDR2 LQKENI come from the germline V gene. The CDR3 length is 12 residues.

This clonotype has more than one count but fewer than ten. The genes are TRBV5-1 and TRBJ1-1; 7 bases align to TRBD1. In germline, CDR1 is SGHRS, CDR2 YFSETQ. The trim removed 4 bases at V and 7 bases at J, leaving 4 bases unmatched. CDR3 size: 12 residues. The CDR3 here is CASSVTGDEAFF. The CDR3 nucleotides are TGCGCCAGCAGCGTTACAGGGGATGAAGCTTTCTTT.

A note on this clonotype: This may be a read error: a much more frequent sequence differs by one nucleotide. The chain recombines TRBV6-1 with TRBJ2-2, with D tentatively TRBD1 or TRBD2 (5 bases each). Germline V gene lookup returns CDR1 MNHNS and CDR2 SASEGT. CDR3 length: 14 amino acids. The DNA for the CDR3 is TGTGCCAGCAATCGGGGACCCCACACCAGGGAGCTGTTTTTT. Amino acid sequence: CASNRGPHTRELFF.

The J gene is TRBJ2-1, the V gene TRBV5-1, with D hard to call. The CDR3 length is 16 residues. Germline values: CDR1 SGHRS, CDR2 YFSETQ. The ends were cut back, 6 bases at V and 6 bases at J, with 22 bases in the middle. CDR3 sequence reads: CASMNSPQSSGNEQFF. DNA for the CDR3: TGCGCCAGCATGAACTCGCCCCAGAGTAGTGGCAATGAGCAGTTCTTC.

The table lists this clonotype with a few counts. One junction end does not reproduce the germline sequence, and a read error may be involved. The chain carries TRBV5-1 and TRBJ2-1; no reliable D call. In germline, CDR1 is SGHRS, CDR2 YFSETQ. This CDR3 region has 15 residues. The CDR3 loop is CACSFTVGSYNEQFF. The CDR3 region has the DNA TGCGCCTGCAGCTTTACAGTGGGCTCCTACAATGAGCAGTTCTTC.

Worth noting for this clonotype: The junction does not match germline at one end; this may be a read error. The genes are TRBV12-3 or TRBV12-4 and TRBJ2-2; TRBD2 is a possible D gene (6 bases). CDR3 length: 17 amino acids. Here the CDR3 reads CVSTSGAVSGVGRELFF. In DNA, the CDR3 is TGTGTCAGCACCTCTGGGGCGGTATCGGGAGTCGGCAGGGAGCTGTTTTTT.

Of note for this clonotype: At one of its ends the junction is not consistent with the germline gene, which may arise from a read error. The chain employs TRBV6-5 and TRBJ1-2; no definite D call. This CDR3 is built from 15 residues. CDR1 is MNHEY and CDR2 is SVGAGI in the germline V gene. The CDR3 DNA follows: TGTGCCAGCAGTTACGGGCCCGGAGAAGTCTATAGCTACACCTTC. This codes for CASSYGPGEVYSYTF.

The chain joins TRBV11-2 to TRBJ2-1; 7 bases fit TRBD2. The germline V gene encodes CDR1 SGHAT and CDR2 FQNNGV. This CDR3 is 14 amino acids long. The trim removed 0 bases at V and 11 bases at J, leaving 7 bases unmatched. The CDR3 sequence: CASSLDGGGLKQFF. CDR3 DNA: TGTGCCAGCAGCTTAGATGGGGGGGGTCTTAAGCAGTTCTTC.

A remark on this clonotype: This is likely a read error, given that the CDR3 carries no conserved phenylalanine or tryptophan at its end. V gene TRBV6-1 combines with J gene TRBJ2-5; D remains unclear. CDR1 is MNHNS and CDR2 is SASEGT in the germline V gene. This CDR3 spans 11 amino acids. V was clipped by 10 bases and J by 6 bases, with 12 bases between them. This CDR3 reads CATQVYKTQYL. CDR3 in DNA: TGTGCCACCCAGGTTTACAAGACCCAGTACCTC.